This T cell receptor (beta chain) was sequenced in a study of cytomegalovirus exposure and HLA in healthy donors. Study observations and caveats: The study labeled about 160 TCR beta chains cytomegalovirus-associated. Being indistinguishable, some V segments were excluded, TRBV6-2 and TRBV6-3 among them.

A note on this clone: Its antigen is as yet unknown.

Germline V gene lookup returns CDR1 LGHNT and CDR2 FRNRAP. The CDR3 totals 12 residues. The V and J ends lost 5 bases and 16 bases, in that order; junction bases with no gene match: 8. Researchers ran the PCR with 60 Vbeta and 13 Jbeta primers. Assay used: immunoSEQ multiplex PCR; TCRdb lists only in-frame clones, some missing. The sample has over 150,000 clones; 77% are singletons. The V gene is TRBV12-5, the J gene TRBJ2-1; TRBD1 aligns across 10 bases. Sequences were obtained from PBMCs. This TCR came from a man under 40 in good health and CMV-seropositive. Written as DNA, the CDR3 is TGTGCTAGTGGTCCACCTGGGGACAGGGGATTCTTC. Protein: CASGPPGDRGFF.